Listed below are T cell receptor beta chains from one sample, sequenced in a study of OX40 agonist ivuxolimab in advanced cancers. Libraries were prepared by immunoSEQ multiplex PCR; TCRdb keeps only in-frame clonotypes and omits some of them. The profile shows approximately 70,000 clones, 88% of them singletons. The starting material was CD4+ or CD8+ T cells sorted from blood, obtained in a trial of the OX40 agonist ivuxolimab. The receptors originated from an adult with an advanced solid tumor such as melanoma, head and neck, liver or kidney cancer. The CDR3 runs from the conserved cysteine through the conserved F or W. The order of the fields is clone size, V gene, D gene, J gene, CDR3 DNA, CDR3 protein. A D gene is named only where the DNA matches it firmly. Clone size is not always given. Where it is, it says once, few, many or a class for expanded clones.

.,TRBV7-9,TRBD2,TRBJ2-3,TGTGCCAGCAGCCCCTGGACTAGCGGGGGGGCAGATACGCAGTATTTT,CASSPWTSGGADTQYF
.,TRBV2,.,TRBJ2-3,TGTGCCAGCTCCCCTGGGGGAGATACGCAGTATTTT,CASSPGGDTQYF
.,TRBV9,TRBD2,TRBJ2-7,TGTGCCAGCAGCCGCGGGGGGACCTCCTCCTACGAGCAGTACTTC,CASSRGGTSSYEQYF
.,TRBV28,.,TRBJ1-2,TGTGCCAGCAGTTTAACCCAAATGGAATATGGCTACACCTTC,CASSLTQMEYGYTF
.,TRBV7-9,TRBD1,TRBJ1-2,TGTGCCAGCAGTCTAGGACAGGGTTCGACGGGCTACACCTTC,CASSLGQGSTGYTF
.,TRBV9,.,TRBJ1-2,TGTGCCAGCAGCCAAACAGTTGGGGGGAGAGGTGGCTACACCTTC,CASSQTVGGRGGYTF
few,TRBV6-1,.,TRBJ1-4,TGTGCCAGCAGTGAATTTAGGGGTTCGGCTAATGAAAAACTGTTTTTT,CASSEFRGSANEKLFF
.,TRBV29-1,.,TRBJ1-2,TGCAGCGTGGAGAACAGGGAAAGAGTCTACGGCTACACCTTC,CSVENRERVYGYTF
.,TRBV25-1,TRBD2,TRBJ2-5,TGTGCCAGCAGTGAAGAACTAGCGGCAGAGGGATGGGAGACCCAGTACTTC,CASSEELAAEGWETQYF
.,TRBV30,.,TRBJ1-2,TGTGCCTGGAGTGTAACCGGGAGTGGCTACACCTTC,CAWSVTGSGYTF
.,TRBV6-1,.,TRBJ2-1,TGTGCCAGCAGTGAAGACAACCACAATGAGCAGTTCTTC,CASSEDNHNEQFF
.,TRBV5-1,.,TRBJ2-1,TGCGCCAGCAGGGACAACAGGGCCCCGAGCTCCTACAATGAGCAGTTCTTC,CASRDNRAPSSYNEQFF
.,TRBV28,.,TRBJ1-4,TGTGCCAGCAGTATGGACATTCGAGGAGAAAAACTGTTTTTT,CASSMDIRGEKLFF
.,TRBV7-8,TRBD2,TRBJ2-5,TGTGCCAGCAGCTTGGGAGGGCCGGGGCAAGAGACCCAGTACTTC,CASSLGGPGQETQYF
.,TRBV9,.,TRBJ2-1,TGTGCCAGCAGCGTAAACCCCTACAATGAGCAGTTCTTC,CASSVNPYNEQFF
.,TRBV5-4,.,TRBJ2-1,TGTGCCAGCAGCAGCCCGGGACCCCAAGGGCAGTTCTTC,CASSSPGPQGQFF
once,TRBV7-9,TRBD1,TRBJ1-1,TGTGCCAGCAGCTCATGGGGGACAGGCAACACTGAAGCTTTCTTT,CASSSWGTGNTEAFF
.,TRBV30,.,TRBJ2-2,TGTGCCTGGGGGGCTGCGAACACCGGGGAGCTGTTTTTT,CAWGAANTGELFF
.,TRBV6-1,.,TRBJ2-7,TGTGCCAGCAGTGAAGGATGGCGTCCTTCCTACGAGCAGTACTTC,CASSEGWRPSYEQYF
few,TRBV21-1,.,TRBJ2-6,TGTGCCAGCAGCAGCCTGCACTCTGGGGCCAACGTCCTGACTTTC,CASSSLHSGANVLTF
.,TRBV30,.,TRBJ2-7,TGTGCCTGGAGTGTTTCGGGGGCGGACTACGAGCAGTACTTC,CAWSVSGADYEQYF
.,TRBV19,.,TRBJ1-3,TGTGCCAGTAGTTCCCAAGGAACCACAGGGACTGGAAACACCATATATTTT,CASSSQGTTGTGNTIYF